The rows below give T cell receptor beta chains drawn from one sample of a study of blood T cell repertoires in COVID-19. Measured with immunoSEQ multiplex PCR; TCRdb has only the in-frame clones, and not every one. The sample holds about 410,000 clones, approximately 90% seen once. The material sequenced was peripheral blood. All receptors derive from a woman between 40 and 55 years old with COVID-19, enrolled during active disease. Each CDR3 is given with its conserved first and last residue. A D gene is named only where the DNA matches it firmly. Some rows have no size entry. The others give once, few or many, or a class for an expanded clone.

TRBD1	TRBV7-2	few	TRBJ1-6	CASSLTGSNSPLHF	TGTGCCAGCAGCTTGACAGGGAGTAATTCACCCCTCCACTTT
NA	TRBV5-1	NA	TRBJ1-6	CASSLGTDPNSPLHF	TGCGCCAGCAGCTTAGGGACTGACCCTAATTCACCCCTCCACTTT
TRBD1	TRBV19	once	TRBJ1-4	CASSTWTGGAEKLFF	TGTGCCAGTAGTACCTGGACAGGGGGGGCTGAAAAACTGTTTTTT
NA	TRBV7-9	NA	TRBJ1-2	CASSRDYGYTF	TGTGCCAGCAGTCGGGACTATGGCTACACCTTC
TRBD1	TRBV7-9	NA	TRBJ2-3	CASSPGQFTDTQYF	TGTGCCAGCAGCCCGGGACAGTTCACAGATACGCAGTATTTT
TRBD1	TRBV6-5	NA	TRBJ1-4	CASRRTGIGEKLFF	TGTGCCAGCAGGAGGACAGGGATCGGGGAAAAACTGTTTTTT
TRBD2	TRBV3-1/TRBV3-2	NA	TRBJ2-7	CASSQGSRGLVVRVNEQYF	TGTGCCAGCAGCCAAGGATCTAGGGGACTAGTAGTCCGTGTCAACGAGCAGTACTTC
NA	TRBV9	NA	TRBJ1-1	CASSVDGRGNTEAFF	TGTGCCAGCAGCGTAGATGGCAGGGGGAACACTGAAGCTTTCTTT
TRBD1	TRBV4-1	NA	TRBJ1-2	CASRQPGQGNGYTF	TGCGCCAGCAGGCAACCCGGACAGGGGAACGGCTACACCTTC
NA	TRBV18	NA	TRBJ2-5	CASSRGGGKETQYF	TGTGCCAGCTCCCGTGGAGGCGGGAAAGAGACCCAGTACTTC
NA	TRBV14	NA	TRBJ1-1	CASSQDGGRKNTEAFF	TGTGCCAGCAGCCAAGATGGGGGGAGGAAGAACACTGAAGCTTTCTTT
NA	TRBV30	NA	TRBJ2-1	CAWSSREQFF	TGTGCCTGGAGTTCCAGGGAGCAGTTCTTC
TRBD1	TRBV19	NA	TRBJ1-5	CASSFRGTGKGQPQHF	TGTGCCAGTAGTTTCCGCGGGACAGGGAAAGGACAGCCCCAGCATTTT
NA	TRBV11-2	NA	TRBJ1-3	CASSFGRRPGNTIYF	TGTGCCAGCAGCTTTGGGAGGAGGCCTGGAAACACCATATATTTT
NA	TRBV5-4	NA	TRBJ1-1	CASSFRGSNTEAFF	TGTGCCAGCAGCTTTAGGGGGTCGAACACTGAAGCTTTCTTT
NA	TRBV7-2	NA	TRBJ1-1	CASSLDGPMNTEAFF	TGTGCCAGCAGCTTAGATGGCCCAATGAACACTGAAGCTTTCTTT
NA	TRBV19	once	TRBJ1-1	CASSWGVEAFF	TGTGCCAGTAGTTGGGGGGTTGAAGCTTTCTTT
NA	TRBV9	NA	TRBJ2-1	CASSGGTAKSNEQFF	TGTGCCAGCAGTGGGGGGACTGCGAAATCGAATGAGCAGTTCTTC
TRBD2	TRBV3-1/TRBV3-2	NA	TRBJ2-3	CASSQAGLAGIAGTDTQYF	TGTGCCAGCAGCCAAGCGGGACTAGCGGGAATCGCCGGCACAGATACGCAGTATTTT
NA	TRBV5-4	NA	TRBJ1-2	CASSQGRGGRYGYTF	TGTGCCAGCAGCCAAGGTCGGGGGGGCCGCTATGGCTACACCTTC
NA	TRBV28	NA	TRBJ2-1	CASSLAARDISYNEQFF	TGTGCCAGCAGCTTAGCGGCCCGGGACATTAGTTACAATGAGCAGTTCTTC
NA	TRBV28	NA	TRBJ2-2	CASSLPRANTGELFF	TGTGCCAGCAGTTTACCTCGGGCGAACACCGGGGAGCTGTTTTTT
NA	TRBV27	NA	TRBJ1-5	CASRGTGNQPQHF	TGTGCCAGCCGGGGGACGGGCAATCAGCCCCAGCATTTT